This T cell receptor beta chain originates from a study of radiotherapy plus CTLA-4 blockade in lung cancer. Study details: Objective responses were recorded in around a sixth of patients, with disease control recorded in 25% to 40%.

Study findings and constraints: An expansion of tumor-derived TCR clones occurred in blood after radiotherapy plus ipilimumab. Early shifts in blood T cell clones, with interferon-beta, reportedly predicted response best.

V was trimmed by 7 bases and J by 8 bases, leaving 21 bases between them. Germline lookup yields CDR1 MDHEN and CDR2 SYDVKM. The length of the CDR3 is 16 residues. Sequencing used immunoSEQ multiplex PCR; TCRdb keeps in-frame clones, though not all of them. The sample includes tens of thousands of clones, 65% to 85% of them seen just once. It was focal radiation plus CTLA-4 blockade with ipilimumab that patients with chemo-refractory metastatic non-small-cell lung cancer received. As concerns this clone: Its antigen is currently unknown.

This TCR was sampled from a human donor with non-small cell lung cancer who had stable disease on radiotherapy plus ipilimumab. Source: peripheral blood, taken from a patient treated with radiotherapy plus ipilimumab. The chain carries TRBV28 and TRBJ1-6; tentative D call: TRBD1 (5 bases). The CDR3 coding sequence is TGTGCCAGCACCCTCTTGGTGGGGCCTCGGGATTCACCCCTCCACTTT. Translated, it gives CASTLLVGPRDSPLHF.